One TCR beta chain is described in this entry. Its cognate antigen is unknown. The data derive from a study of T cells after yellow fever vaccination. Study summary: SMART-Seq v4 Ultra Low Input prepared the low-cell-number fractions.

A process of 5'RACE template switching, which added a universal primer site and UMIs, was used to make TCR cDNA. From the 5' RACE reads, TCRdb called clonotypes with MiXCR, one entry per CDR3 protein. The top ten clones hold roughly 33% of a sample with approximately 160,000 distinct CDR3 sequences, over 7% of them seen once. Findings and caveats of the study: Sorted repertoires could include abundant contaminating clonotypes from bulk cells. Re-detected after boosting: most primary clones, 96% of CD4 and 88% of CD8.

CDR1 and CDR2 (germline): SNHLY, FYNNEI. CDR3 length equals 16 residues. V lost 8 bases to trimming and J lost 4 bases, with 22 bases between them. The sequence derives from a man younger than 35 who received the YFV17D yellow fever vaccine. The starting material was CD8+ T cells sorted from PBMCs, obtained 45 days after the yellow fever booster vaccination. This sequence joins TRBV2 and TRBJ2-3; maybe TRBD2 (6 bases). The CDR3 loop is CASDVAAGRRSDTQYF. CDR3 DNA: TGTGCCAGCGATGTAGCGGCAGGGCGGAGATCAGATACGCAGTATTTT.